The rows below give T cell receptor beta chains drawn from one sample of a study of neurological immune-mediated disorders. TCRdb passed the 5' RACE reads through MiXCR, listing each CDR3 protein once. The data hold some 30,000 distinct CDR3 sequences, with over 12% observed a single time. The sequenced sample consisted of PBMCs. The receptors here all came from a man between 65 and 79 years old in good health. CDR3s include the opening cysteine and the closing phenylalanine or tryptophan.

v_gene: TRBV20-1; j_gene: TRBJ1-6; CDR3aa: CSARDRTGWSPLHF
v_gene: TRBV5-1; j_gene: TRBJ2-3; CDR3aa: CASSPGWGSSTDTQYF
v_gene: TRBV7-2; j_gene: TRBJ2-2; CDR3aa: CASRPISGGLTGELFF
v_gene: TRBV7-9; j_gene: TRBJ2-5; CDR3aa: CASSLGVDREETQYF
v_gene: TRBV28; j_gene: TRBJ2-4; CDR3aa: CASSLGGAKNIQYF
v_gene: TRBV6-1; j_gene: TRBJ2-7; CDR3aa: CASSEFVTASYEQYF
v_gene: TRBV7-9; j_gene: TRBJ2-2; CDR3aa: CASSSGRRGGTGELFF
v_gene: TRBV20-1; j_gene: TRBJ1-4; CDR3aa: CSAVPIDSNEKLFF
v_gene: TRBV5-1; j_gene: TRBJ2-1; CDR3aa: CASSLGLAGKITMKQFF
v_gene: TRBV5-1; j_gene: TRBJ2-5; CDR3aa: CASSLGDGNQETQYF
v_gene: TRBV15; j_gene: TRBJ2-2; CDR3aa: CATSSAADTGELFF
v_gene: TRBV4-3; j_gene: TRBJ2-7; CDR3aa: CASSQDLGVYEQYF
v_gene: TRBV12-3/TRBV12-4; j_gene: TRBJ1-3; CDR3aa: CASSLSSSGNTIYF
v_gene: TRBV29-1; j_gene: TRBJ1-4; CDR3aa: CSVAAGTANERLFF
v_gene: TRBV11-2; j_gene: TRBJ1-5; CDR3aa: CASSFATGFRNQPQHF
v_gene: TRBV5-4; j_gene: TRBJ2-3; CDR3aa: CASSLRGRSITDTQYF
v_gene: TRBV9; j_gene: TRBJ2-1; CDR3aa: CASSPGGPEQFF
v_gene: TRBV6-5; j_gene: TRBJ2-1; CDR3aa: CASSYAQGAHEQFF
v_gene: TRBV2; j_gene: TRBJ2-1; CDR3aa: CASRLPTSDPAFF
v_gene: TRBV5-1; j_gene: TRBJ1-4; CDR3aa: CASSLDTSNEKLFF
v_gene: TRBV20-1; j_gene: TRBJ1-2; CDR3aa: CSASRSGTVNYGYTF
v_gene: TRBV5-1; j_gene: TRBJ2-5; CDR3aa: CASSRPGFQETQYF
v_gene: TRBV6-2/TRBV6-3; j_gene: TRBJ2-7; CDR3aa: CASSTWTETSLNEQYF
v_gene: TRBV12-3/TRBV12-4; j_gene: TRBJ1-1; CDR3aa: CASTLRGRGNTEAFF
v_gene: TRBV5-1; j_gene: TRBJ2-7; CDR3aa: CASSSQGHYYEQYF
v_gene: TRBV7-2; j_gene: TRBJ1-4; CDR3aa: CTSSLDWENEKLFF
v_gene: TRBV7-2; j_gene: TRBJ2-5; CDR3aa: CASSLGTPGTQYF
v_gene: TRBV29-1; j_gene: TRBJ2-5; CDR3aa: CSVEEQQETQYF
v_gene: TRBV27; j_gene: TRBJ2-2; CDR3aa: CASSLSPQGRTGELFF
v_gene: TRBV14; j_gene: TRBJ2-3; CDR3aa: CASSPRGQVPTDTQYF
v_gene: TRBV19; j_gene: TRBJ2-2; CDR3aa: CASKGTGELFF
v_gene: TRBV19; j_gene: TRBJ1-2; CDR3aa: CASSMASTGHNYGYTF
v_gene: TRBV27; j_gene: TRBJ1-4; CDR3aa: CASSSPGTGVFEKLFF
v_gene: TRBV28; j_gene: TRBJ2-7; CDR3aa: CASSLVGQWYEQYF
v_gene: TRBV21-1; j_gene: TRBJ2-7; CDR3aa: CASHQGCREQYF
v_gene: TRBV6-2/TRBV6-3; j_gene: TRBJ1-1; CDR3aa: CASSYRQGRGNTEAFF
v_gene: TRBV28; j_gene: TRBJ2-7; CDR3aa: CASSFQNYEQYF
v_gene: TRBV20-1; j_gene: TRBJ1-1; CDR3aa: CSARDRQGLGEAFF
v_gene: TRBV10-2; j_gene: TRBJ2-7; CDR3aa: CASRALGGPYEQYF
v_gene: TRBV5-1; j_gene: TRBJ2-7; CDR3aa: CASRVQGSSYEQYF
v_gene: TRBV7-2; j_gene: TRBJ1-1; CDR3aa: CASSSGTAGGNTEAFF
v_gene: TRBV5-1; j_gene: TRBJ2-2; CDR3aa: CASSLLPGTTGELFF
v_gene: TRBV6-2/TRBV6-3; j_gene: TRBJ2-3; CDR3aa: CASSYPDGTGADTQYF
v_gene: TRBV20-1; j_gene: TRBJ1-5; CDR3aa: CSAQQKGSNQPQHF
v_gene: TRBV9; j_gene: TRBJ2-3; CDR3aa: CASSVGPGLAGRVVSTQYF
v_gene: TRBV9; j_gene: TRBJ1-2; CDR3aa: CASSEDRDAYGYTF
v_gene: TRBV6-5; j_gene: TRBJ2-7; CDR3aa: CASSQGLLGSYEQYF
v_gene: TRBV28; j_gene: TRBJ1-1; CDR3aa: CASSMGHTEAFF
v_gene: TRBV7-2; j_gene: TRBJ2-7; CDR3aa: CASSLGGGGYSYEQYF
v_gene: TRBV9; j_gene: TRBJ2-7; CDR3aa: CASSSRQDTYEQYF
v_gene: TRBV12-3/TRBV12-4; j_gene: TRBJ2-5; CDR3aa: CASPGVLKETQYF
v_gene: TRBV20-1; j_gene: TRBJ1-5; CDR3aa: CSASTPGFNQPQHF
v_gene: TRBV20-1; j_gene: TRBJ2-3; CDR3aa: CSAGISTDTQYF
v_gene: TRBV7-9; j_gene: TRBJ2-5; CDR3aa: CVSSFSLADQETQYF
v_gene: TRBV12-3/TRBV12-4; j_gene: TRBJ1-2; CDR3aa: CTSSRRWDRANYGYTF
v_gene: TRBV5-6; j_gene: TRBJ2-3; CDR3aa: CASSLVRETDTQYF
v_gene: TRBV20-1; j_gene: TRBJ1-1; CDR3aa: CSASQTPNTEAFF
v_gene: TRBV10-3; j_gene: TRBJ2-3; CDR3aa: CAISGGGDTDTQYF